The next 9 T cell receptor beta chains were all read from a single sample in a study of T cell repertoires in aging, cancer and after chemotherapy. Multiplex touch-down PCR with TRB-A/B primers amplified rearranged V-D-J TRB sequences. TCRdb called the multiplex PCR reads again in MiXCR, with one record for every CDR3 protein. The data hold about 10,000 distinct CDR3 sequences, with 38% observed a single time. Amplification of TCR beta used genomic DNA extracted from peripheral blood. Sample: blood. These receptors came from a human donor in good health.

For this clonotype: One end of the junction varies from germline; a read error may be responsible. The rearrangement uses TRBV19 and TRBJ1-5, with a weak D call TRBD1 (6 bases). The CDR3 is 14 residues long. From germline, CDR1 is LNHDA and CDR2 SQIVND (reference sequence). CDR3: CDSTFRQGNQPQHF. The CDR3, as DNA: TGTGACAGTACCTTCCGACAGGGCAATCAGCCCCAGCATTTT.

This clonotype was counted only a few times. The rearrangement links TRBV29-1 to TRBJ2-1; no clear D. This CDR3 is built from 15 residues. CDR1 is SQVTM and CDR2 is ANQGSEA in the germline V gene. Deletions cut 0 bases from V and 4 bases from J, with 13 bases between. CDR3 region: CSVEEGRVEYNEQFF. The CDR3 DNA is TGCAGCGTTGAAGAGGGAAGGGTTGAGTACAATGAGCAGTTCTTC.

This clonotype was counted a few times. CDR3 region: CASSPDSGANVLTF. CDR3 DNA: TGTGCCAGCAGCCCTGATTCTGGGGCCAACGTCCTGACTTTC. The chain employs TRBV27 and TRBJ2-6; D gene ambiguous. CDR1 is MNHEY and CDR2 is SMNVEV in the germline V gene (reference sequence). Trimming took off 6 bases at V and 1 base at J, with 7 bases between the two ends. The CDR3 spans 14 residues.

The chain uses TRBV29-1 and TRBJ1-5; D unclear. The V and J ends lost 1 base and 9 bases respectively, with 13 bases between them. Per the germline V gene, CDR1 is SQVTM and CDR2 is ANQGSEA. The length of the CDR3 is 13 residues. The CDR3 is CSVEAFVGGPQHF. The CDR3 region has the DNA TGCAGCGTTGAAGCTTTCGTGGGAGGGCCCCAGCATTTT.

The J gene is TRBJ2-1, the V gene TRBV19; 10 bases fit TRBD1. V shed 3 bases and J 6 bases; nucleotides not matched to a gene: 5. Germline loops: CDR1 LNHDA, CDR2 SQIVND (reference sequence). The CDR3 loop spans 15 amino acids. The CDR3 loop is CASSIPGTGVNEQFF. The CDR3 DNA follows: TGTGCCAGTAGTATTCCCGGGACAGGGGTCAATGAGCAGTTCTTC.

This clonotype is labeled as medium-sized. The J gene is TRBJ2-5, the V gene TRBV29-1, with D unclear. Germline assignment: CDR1 SQVTM and CDR2 ANQGSEA. This CDR3 has 14 residues. Between the trimmed V and J ends, which lost 4 bases and 2 bases, there was a span of 14 bases. The CDR3 DNA reads as TGCAGCGTTGTGGCGGAAGCCATACAAGAGACCCAGTACTTC. Amino acids: CSVVAEAIQETQYF.

This clonotype was observed a single time. The genes are TRBV6-5 and TRBJ2-5, with a weak D call TRBD1 (6 bases). The CDR3 consists of 13 residues. CDR1 and CDR2 (germline): MNHEY, SVGAGI. The V and J ends lost 6 bases and 5 bases respectively, with 13 bases between them. The CDR3 here is CASSRGVGETQYF. The DNA for the CDR3 is TGTGCCAGCAGCAGGGGAGTCGGGGAGACCCAGTACTTC.

Concerning this clonotype: A much larger clone differs from this one at a single base, so this may be a read error. J is TRBJ2-1 and V is TRBV10-3; the match to TRBD2 covers 7 bases. The CDR3 runs 15 residues. The trim removed 4 bases at V and 4 bases at J, leaving 7 bases unmatched. Per the germline V gene, CDR1 is ENHRY and CDR2 is SYGVKD. CDR3 loop: CAISASGEGYNEQFF. In nucleotides, the CDR3 is TGTGCCATCAGTGCATCCGGGGAGGGGTACAATGAGCAGTTCTTC.

The CDR3: CASSPSGASSYEQYF. The DNA for the CDR3 is TGTGCCAGCTCCCCAAGCGGGGCCAGCTCCTACGAGCAGTACTTC. V gene TRBV18 combines with J gene TRBJ2-7, with 7 bases aligning to TRBD2. With 6 bases clipped from V and 0 bases from J, the junction kept 8 bases outside the gene matches. This CDR3 is 15 amino acids long. Germline assignment: CDR1 KGHSH and CDR2 LQKENI. Complete variable domain (other parts from reference TRBV18 and TRBJ2-7): NAGVMQNPRHLVRRRGQEARLRCSPMKGHSHVYWYRQLPEEGLKFMVYLQKENIIDESGMPKERFSAEFPKEGPSILRIQQVVRGDSAAYFCASSPSGASSYEQYFGPGTRLTVT.